This passage covers 27 T cell receptor beta chains from one sample sequenced in a study of CD8 T cells in ankylosing spondylitis. TCRdb redid the calling of the 5' RACE reads with MiXCR, one entry per CDR3 protein. The data hold 200,000 to 300,000 distinct CDR3 sequences, with under 8.5% observed a single time. Sample: blood, either unsorted or a sorted T cell fraction (not recorded which). All receptors derive from a female donor with ankylosing spondylitis or in good health (not recorded which).

This clonotype has a count of ten or more. CDR3 protein: CSASGISQATQYF. The CDR3 nucleotides are TGCAGTGCTAGCGGCATTAGCCAAGCTACGCAGTATTTT. The chain joins TRBV20-1 to TRBJ2-3; D gene uncertain. The CDR3 totals 13 residues. The V gene's germline CDR1 is DFQATT and CDR2 SNEGSKA (reference sequence). Trimming stripped 3 bases from V and 8 bases from J, with 15 bases between.

In its sample, this clonotype was seen many times. The V call is TRBV3-1, the J call TRBJ2-3; 10 bases agree with TRBD2. V shed 3 bases and J 3 bases; nucleotides not matched to a gene: 6. The CDR3 is made up of 16 amino acids. Germline V gene lookup returns CDR1 LGHDT and CDR2 YNNKEL (reference sequence). The CDR3 nucleotides read TGTGCCAGCAGCCACCAGAAACTAGCGGGAACAGATACGCAGTATTTT. Translated, it gives CASSHQKLAGTDTQYF.

There are many counts of this clonotype. The V call is TRBV6-5, the J call TRBJ1-6; D is possibly TRBD1 (6 bases). Germline V lookup: CDR1 MNHEY, CDR2 SVGAGI. This CDR3 is built from 15 residues. Trimming left V 4 bases short and J 3 bases short, with 10 bases between. Written as DNA, the CDR3 is TGTGCCAGCAGTTCGATGGACAGCTATAATTCACCCCTCCACTTT. It specifies CASSSMDSYNSPLHF.

The chain employs TRBV9 and TRBJ2-5; D tentatively fits TRBD1 or TRBD2 (6 bases each). Per germline, CDR1 SGDLS and CDR2 YYNGEE. Deletions cut 1 base from V and 4 bases from J, with 14 bases between. The CDR3 extends over 15 amino acids. The CDR3 DNA reads TGTGCCAGCAGCGTACCCGGGGGCTCAGGAGAGACCCAGTACTTC. Its protein is CASSVPGGSGETQYF. The full variable domain, its missing parts supplied by reference TRBV9 and TRBJ2-5, is DSGVTQTPKHLITATGQRVTLRCSPRSGDLSVYWYQQSLDQGLQFLIQYYNGEERAKGNILERFSAQQFPDLHSELNLSSLELGDSALYFCASSVPGGSGETQYFGPGTRLLVL.

This clonotype was counted at least ten times. The chain couples TRBV7-2 to TRBJ2-5; possibly TRBD2 for D (6 bases). The CDR3 is 15 residues long. Germline CDR1 and CDR2: SGHTA and FQGNSA. The germline V and J ends were trimmed by 7 bases and 1 base, with 16 bases remaining between them. CDR3 loop: CASTLGRRSQETQYF. In nucleotides, the CDR3 is TGTGCCAGCACTCTAGGGAGGCGGTCCCAAGAGACCCAGTACTTC.

This clonotype was seen at least ten times. The gene calls are TRBV5-1 and TRBJ2-1, with 9 bases matching TRBD2. Trimming at V came to 0 bases and at J to 7 bases, leaving 5 bases not matched to a gene. This CDR3 is built from 15 residues. Per germline, CDR1 SGHRS and CDR2 YFSETQ. CDR3 nucleotide sequence: TGCGCCAGCAGCTTGGTAGCGGGAGCTGAGAATGAGCAGTTCTTC. It yields the protein CASSLVAGAENEQFF. The full variable domain, its missing parts supplied by reference TRBV5-1 and TRBJ2-1, is KAGVTQTPRYLIKTRGQQVTLSCSPISGHRSVSWYQQTPGQGLQFLFEYFSETQRNKGNFPGRFSGRQFSNSRSEMNVSTLELGDSALYLCASSLVAGAENEQFFGPGTRLTVL.

This clonotype was seen at least ten times. The chain is built from TRBV12-3 or TRBV12-4 and TRBJ2-3; D unresolved. The CDR3 has 14 amino acids. V lost 7 bases, J lost 4 bases, and 15 bases lay in between. CDR3 DNA sequence: TGTGCCAGCACTTTCACGGGTGGACCAGATACGCAGTATTTT. Amino acid sequence: CASTFTGGPDTQYF.

This clonotype was counted ten times or more. The V call is TRBV29-1, the J call TRBJ1-5; 7 nucleotides line up with TRBD1. Trimming cost V 6 bases and J 0 bases; bases outside gene matches: 11. Germline V gene sequence: CDR1 SQVTM, CDR2 ANQGSEA. The CDR3 sequence is 16 residues long. The CDR3, as DNA: TGCAGCGTCCAATTTACCCAGGGGGGTAGCAATCAGCCCCAGCATTTT. Amino acid sequence: CSVQFTQGGSNQPQHF.

In its sample, this clonotype was seen many times. The chain's CDR3 is CSASIPHEQFF. The CDR3 nucleotides read TGCAGTGCTTCTATCCCCCATGAGCAGTTCTTC. This rearrangement joins TRBV20-1 to TRBJ2-1; D unresolved. Germline V CDR1 and CDR2: DFQATT, SNEGSKA (reference sequence). Trimming removed 5 bases at V and 8 bases at J, with 10 bases between. The CDR3 has 11 residues.

This clonotype has at least ten counts. The chain couples TRBV15 to TRBJ2-1, with a possible D match to TRBD1 (6 bases). Germline CDR1 is LNHNV and CDR2 is YYDKDF (reference sequence). The V end lost 2 bases, the J end lost 7 bases, and 15 bases lay between the germline ends. CDR3 length: 15 amino acids. The CDR3 DNA is TGTGCCACCAGCAGACTAAACAGGGTAGGGAATGAGCAGTTCTTC. Amino acid sequence: CATSRLNRVGNEQFF.

CDR3: CASVRDQTYEQYF. The CDR3 bases are TGTGCCAGCGTCCGGGACCAGACCTACGAGCAGTACTTC. The V call is TRBV2, the J call TRBJ2-7; either TRBD1 or TRBD2 may fit D (5 bases each). The CDR3 is made up of 13 amino acids. Germline loops: CDR1 SNHLY, CDR2 FYNNEI. With 8 bases removed from V and 2 bases from J, the gap between germline ends came to 13 bases.

This clonotype was observed many times. The chain carries TRBV10-3 and TRBJ2-5, with no clear D. The V end was cut by 5 bases, the J end by 4 bases, with 5 bases between. CDR1 and CDR2 from the germline V gene are ENHRY and SYGVKD. This CDR3 comprises 11 residues. The CDR3 protein is CAISTSETQYF. The CDR3 DNA is TGTGCCATCAGTACATCAGAGACCCAGTACTTC.

This clonotype was seen more than once but under ten times. The chain employs TRBV21-1 and TRBJ1-2. TRBV21-1 is a documented pseudogene. The CDR3 has 15 amino acids. Here the CDR3 reads CASSKAARINYGYTF. The CDR3 region has the DNA TGTGCCAGCAGCAAAGCTGCCAGAATTAACTATGGCTACACCTTC.

This clonotype was observed many times. The rearrangement links TRBV5-5 to TRBJ2-1, with 9 positions matching TRBD1. CDR3 length equals 15 residues. Germline V lookup: CDR1 SGHKS, CDR2 YYEKEE (reference sequence). V lost 3 bases, J lost 1 base, and 2 bases stayed unmatched. The CDR3 sequence is CASSWDRASYNEQFF. The DNA for the CDR3 is TGTGCCAGCAGCTGGGACAGGGCTTCCTACAATGAGCAGTTCTTC.

This clonotype was seen repeatedly, ten times or more. This chain uses TRBV5-5 with TRBJ2-5; 7 nucleotides align to TRBD1. J was trimmed by 5 bases and V by 5 bases; bases with no gene match: 18. This CDR3 is 17 amino acids long. Per germline, CDR1 SGHKS and CDR2 YYEKEE (reference sequence). For the CDR3, the DNA is TGTGCCAGCAGTAAGGGGGCAGGCGTTGATGTACGGGAGACCCAGTACTTC. Amino acid sequence: CASSKGAGVDVRETQYF. Together with reference TRBV5-5 and TRBJ2-5, the CDR3 gives the full variable domain: DAGVTQSPTHLIKTRGQQVTLRCSPISGHKSVSWYQQVLGQGPQFIFQYYEKEERGRGNFPDRFSARQFPNYSSELNVNALLLGDSALYLCASSKGAGVDVRETQYFGPGTRLLVL.

This clonotype occurred many times. J is TRBJ1-1 and V is TRBV12-5; D not resolved. Germline lookup yields CDR1 LGHNT and CDR2 FRNRAP. This CDR3 contains 11 residues. V lost 2 bases, J lost 7 bases, and 5 bases lay in between. The CDR3 DNA reads as TGTGCTAGTGGTTTGAGCGGTGAAGCTTTCTTT. This encodes CASGLSGEAFF. Together with reference TRBV12-5 and TRBJ1-1, the CDR3 gives the full variable domain: DARVTQTPRHKVTEMGQEVTMRCQPILGHNTVFWYRQTMMQGLELLAYFRNRAPLDDSGMPKDRFSAEMPDATLATLKIQPSEPRDSAVYFCASGLSGEAFFGQGTRLTVV.

This clonotype came up many times. The J gene is TRBJ2-1, the V gene TRBV18; D might be TRBD2 (5 bases). The CDR3 extends over 14 amino acids. Germline loops: CDR1 KGHSH, CDR2 LQKENI. Deletions cut 0 bases from V and 7 bases from J, with 10 bases between. This CDR3 reads CASSPPVRANEQFF. Here the CDR3 DNA reads TGTGCCAGCTCACCACCGGTGAGGGCTAATGAGCAGTTCTTC.

This clonotype was observed many times. The V call is TRBV20-1, the J call TRBJ2-1; D gene uncertain. This CDR3 has 13 residues. Germline CDR1 and CDR2: DFQATT and SNEGSKA (reference sequence). The ends were cut back, 8 bases at V and 0 bases at J, with 11 bases in the middle. The CDR3 reads CSTNRGSYNEQFF. The CDR3 region has the DNA TGCAGTACAAACCGCGGCTCCTACAATGAGCAGTTCTTC.

At least ten counts were recorded for this clonotype. The chain carries TRBV28 and TRBJ1-2; possibly TRBD1 for D (5 bases). Germline V gene sequence: CDR1 MDHEN, CDR2 SYDVKM. The CDR3 has 13 residues. With 5 bases removed from V and 5 bases from J, the gap between germline ends came to 12 bases. The DNA of the CDR3 is TGTGCCAGCAGTCTACAGGAGTTATATGGCTACACCTTC. Its protein product is CASSLQELYGYTF.

A note on this clonotype: This clone may be a read error of a much larger clone one base away. The chain is built from TRBV12-3 or TRBV12-4 and TRBJ2-7, with 10 bases identical to TRBD2. CDR3 length equals 14 residues. CDR3 DNA: TGTGTCAGCAGAAGAAGCGGGAGGGCCGGCGAGCAGTACTTC. It is translated as CVSRRSGRAGEQYF.

This clonotype was counted at least ten times. The chain carries TRBV4-2 and TRBJ2-3; D gene ambiguous. Germline CDR1 is LGHNA and CDR2 is YNFKEQ. V lost 1 base to trimming and J lost 1 base, with 6 bases between them. This CDR3 contains 14 residues. CDR3: CASSQGRGTDTQYF. The DNA of the CDR3 is TGTGCCAGCAGCCAAGGTAGGGGCACAGATACGCAGTATTTT.

This clonotype was counted at least ten times. CDR3 DNA sequence: TGTGCCAGCACCCCCGGGGCGGGAAATTGGAACAATGAGCAGTTCTTC. Translating gives CASTPGAGNWNNEQFF. This sequence joins TRBV27 and TRBJ2-1; perhaps TRBD2 as D (6 bases). The germline V gene encodes CDR1 MNHEY and CDR2 SMNVEV (reference sequence). This CDR3 has 16 amino acids. The V end lost 7 bases, the J end lost 5 bases, and 21 bases lay between the germline ends.

This clonotype was detected ten times or more. The rearrangement links TRBV7-8 to TRBJ1-5; unclear D gene. The CDR3 is made up of 14 amino acids. V was shortened by 1 base and J by 6 bases, with 10 bases between the two germline ends. CDR1 and CDR2 from the germline V gene are SGHVS and FQNEAQ. DNA for the CDR3: TGTGCCAGCAGCTTAGTGGACGTAGCTCAGCCCCAGCATTTT. Translation: CASSLVDVAQPQHF.

This clonotype was observed many times. V and J are TRBV30 and TRBJ2-3; a weak D match, TRBD1 (5 bases). CDR3 length equals 14 residues. Germline CDR1 is GTSNPN and CDR2 is SVGIG (reference sequence). V lost 8 bases and J lost 0, with 15 bases in between. The CDR3 DNA reads as TGTGCCGCCCGCGACAGTCCTAGCACAGATACGCAGTATTTT. This gives the protein CAARDSPSTDTQYF.

This clonotype has a count of ten or more. The chain carries TRBV30 and TRBJ2-7; tentatively, D is TRBD1 or TRBD2 (6 bases each). CDR1 and CDR2 (germline): GTSNPN, SVGIG (reference sequence). This CDR3 region has 13 residues. V was shortened by 5 bases and J by 2 bases, with 13 bases between the two germline ends. CDR3 protein: CAWGGDNAYEQYF. DNA of the CDR3: TGTGCCTGGGGAGGGGACAATGCCTACGAGCAGTACTTC.

Many counts were recorded for this clonotype. V usage is TRBV12-3 or TRBV12-4 and J usage is TRBJ2-5; D unresolved. The germline V and J ends were trimmed by 1 base and 5 bases, with 2 bases remaining between them. The CDR3 is 11 amino acids. DNA for the CDR3: TGTGCCAGCAGTTTAGAGGAGACCCAGTACTTC. Protein product: CASSLEETQYF.

This clonotype came up many times. The chain carries TRBV12-3 or TRBV12-4 and TRBJ2-1; 8 bases are shared with TRBD1. This CDR3 spans 13 amino acids. V lost 3 bases, J lost 8 bases, and 3 bases stayed unmatched. CDR3 sequence reads: CASSLTGEHEQFF. In DNA form, the CDR3 reads TGTGCCAGCAGTTTGACAGGGGAACATGAGCAGTTCTTC.